Listed below are T cell receptor beta chains from one sample, sequenced in a study of shared clonotypes between healthy human individuals. Assay used: immunoSEQ multiplex PCR; TCRdb lists only in-frame clones, some missing. The data show about 1 million clones, with 78% seen just once and under 0.65% held by the top ten. The source material was memory CD4+ T cells from PBMCs. All receptors come from a man between 18 and 29 years old in good health. Some clones in this sample may be carry-over from other donors' samples. Each CDR3 is given with its conserved first and last residue. Each record gives: J gene, clone size, V gene, D gene, CDR3 DNA, CDR3 protein. The D gene is left open where the match is weak. For some rows the clone size is stated as once, few or many, or as a class when expanded; others skip it.

TRBJ2-4 | . | TRBV5-1 | TRBD1 | TGCGCCAGCAGCTCATCCGGGACAGGGGTTTCCAGCATTCAGTACTTC | CASSSSGTGVSSIQYF
TRBJ2-7 | . | TRBV6-6 | . | TGTGCCAGCAGTTACGGGCAATCCGGCTCCTACGAGCAGTACTTC | CASSYGQSGSYEQYF
TRBJ2-7 | . | TRBV19 | . | TGTGCCAGTAGTATAAGCATAGGAGCCTACGAGCAGTACTTC | CASSISIGAYEQYF
TRBJ2-3 | . | TRBV5-1 | TRBD2 | TGCGCCAGCAGCTTAAGGACTAGCGGCTCCACAGATACGCAGTATTTT | CASSLRTSGSTDTQYF
TRBJ1-4 | . | TRBV7-2 | . | TGTGCCAGCAGCTTAAACCGGGTTGGAGAAAAACTGTTTTTT | CASSLNRVGEKLFF
TRBJ1-3 | . | TRBV10-3 | . | TGTGCCATCACACAAAGAGAATTGAGCTCTGGAAACACCATATATTTT | CAITQRELSSGNTIYF
TRBJ2-3 | . | TRBV28 | . | TGTGCCAGCAGCTCGAGAGTAACAGATACGCAGTATTTT | CASSSRVTDTQYF
TRBJ1-1 | few | TRBV4-3 | . | TGCGCCAGCAGCCAAGCAGCGATCAGTCGGGACACTGAAGCTTTCTTT | CASSQAAISRDTEAFF
TRBJ2-2 | . | TRBV6-5 | . | TGTGCCAGCAGTGGTAGTACCGGGGAGCTGTTTTTT | CASSGSTGELFF
TRBJ2-5 | . | TRBV6-1 | . | TGTGCCAGCAGTGAACGAGGGAGAGGGGAGACCCAGTACTTC | CASSERGRGETQYF
TRBJ2-2 | . | TRBV7-6 | . | TGTGCCAGCAGCTTAGGTCTAGGGGCCGGGGAGCTGTTTTTT | CASSLGLGAGELFF
TRBJ2-1 | . | TRBV9 | TRBD1 | TGTGCCAGCAGCACCCGGGACAGGGTTTACAATGAGCAGTTCTTC | CASSTRDRVYNEQFF
TRBJ1-5 | many | TRBV5-8 | . | TGTGCCAGCAGCAGTACGACGGGCAATCAGCCCCAGCATTTT | CASSSTTGNQPQHF
TRBJ2-1 | . | TRBV5-1 | . | TGCGCCAGCAGCCCCCCGGAGGGTAGCTCCTACAATGAGCAGTTCTTC | CASSPPEGSSYNEQFF
TRBJ2-7 | . | TRBV14 | . | TGTGCCAGCAGCCAATCCTTAGCCCACGAGCAGTACTTC | CASSQSLAHEQYF
TRBJ2-7 | . | TRBV11-3 | TRBD1 | TGTGCCAGCAGCTTAGGAGGACAGGAGACTTCGCAGTACTTC | CASSLGGQETSQYF
TRBJ2-1 | . | TRBV6-6 | TRBD2 | TGTGCCAGCAGTTACACGGGGGGAAACAATGAGCAGTTCTTC | CASSYTGGNNEQFF
TRBJ1-5 | . | TRBV2 | TRBD1 | TGTGCCAGCAGTGCGGGACAGGGGGCCAATCAGCCCCAGCATTTT | CASSAGQGANQPQHF
TRBJ2-1 | . | TRBV13 | . | TGTGCCAGCAGCTTTTTAATTAGTAGGAGGGCGGGCGATGAGCAGTTCTTC | CASSFLISRRAGDEQFF
TRBJ2-5 | once | TRBV7-8 | . | TGTGCCAGCAGCTTAGTGCGTCGGGGAGTCAATCAAGAGACCCAGTACTTC | CASSLVRRGVNQETQYF
TRBJ1-2 | . | TRBV14 | . | TGTGCCAGCAGCCAAGGTGTGAACTATGGCTACACCTTC | CASSQGVNYGYTF
TRBJ2-7 | . | TRBV5-1 | . | TGCGCCAGCAGTATGACCGGGGGATACGAGCAGTACTTC | CASSMTGGYEQYF
TRBJ1-1 | . | TRBV11-2 | TRBD1 | TGTGCCAGCAGCCCCGCTCGACAGGGGTACACTGAAGCTTTCTTT | CASSPARQGYTEAFF
TRBJ2-1 | . | TRBV5-1 | . | TGCGCCAGCAGCTTCCCGCCCTACAATGAGCAGTTCTTC | CASSFPPYNEQFF
TRBJ2-2 | . | TRBV19 | TRBD2 | TGTGCCAGTAGGGTGAATCGGGGAGGGGCCGGGGAGCTGTTTTTT | CASRVNRGGAGELFF
TRBJ2-5 | . | TRBV9 | . | TGTGCCAGCAGCGTAGATTGGACTACCCAGGGGACCCAGTACTTC | CASSVDWTTQGTQYF
TRBJ1-5 | . | TRBV5-1 | TRBD1 | TGCGCCAGCAGTCCCGGGACAGGGGCCCCTCAGCCCCAGCATTTT | CASSPGTGAPQPQHF
TRBJ1-3 | . | TRBV28 | . | TGTGCCAGCAGCCAAGTCCGGGACGCAAACACCATATATTTT | CASSQVRDANTIYF
TRBJ2-1 | . | TRBV11-2 | TRBD1 | TGTGCCAGCAGCCGGGACAGGGTCTACAATGAGCAGTTCTTC | CASSRDRVYNEQFF
TRBJ2-3 | few | TRBV9 | TRBD2 | TGTGCCAGCAGCGTCAAGGCCGCGGGGGCAGATACGCAGTATTTT | CASSVKAAGADTQYF
TRBJ2-2 | . | TRBV6-6 | . | TGTGCCAGCAGTGCCCGGACAGTTCCCGGGGAGCTGTTTTTT | CASSARTVPGELFF
TRBJ1-1 | . | TRBV5-8 | . | TGTGCCAGCAGCTCCCTAAGGGGACCAGGGGCTTTCTTT | CASSSLRGPGAFF
TRBJ1-6 | . | TRBV11-2 | TRBD1 | TGTGCCAGCAGCGGACGGACAGGTGGATGGGATAATTCACCCCTCCACTTT | CASSGRTGGWDNSPLHF
TRBJ1-1 | few | TRBV6-1 | . | TGTGCCAGCAGTGGCGGACAGTTGAACACTGAAGCTTTCTTT | CASSGGQLNTEAFF
TRBJ2-7 | . | TRBV9 | . | TGTGCCAGCAGCCCCCATGCGAACTCCTACGAGCAGTACTTC | CASSPHANSYEQYF
TRBJ1-4 | . | TRBV5-6 | . | TGTGCCAGCAGCCCATTAGGGGCAGACGAAAAACTGTTTTTT | CASSPLGADEKLFF
TRBJ2-1 | . | TRBV28 | TRBD2 | TGTGCCAGCTCCCTTTTAGAAACTAGCGGGAATGAGCAGTTCTTC | CASSLLETSGNEQFF
TRBJ1-1 | . | TRBV2 | TRBD1 | TGTGCCAGCAGTGTTGCAGGGGGCACTGAAGCTTTCTTT | CASSVAGGTEAFF
TRBJ1-2 | . | TRBV4-1 | . | TGCGCCAGCAGCCAAGATGAGACAGCTAACTATGGCTACACCTTC | CASSQDETANYGYTF
TRBJ2-7 | . | TRBV4-3 | . | TGCGCCAGCAGCCAAGAATCGGGATTCGGGTACGAGCAGTACTTC | CASSQESGFGYEQYF
TRBJ1-4 | . | TRBV18 | . | TGTGCCAGCTCACTCATAGCTGCCGCGGGGGGAGAAAAACTGTTTTTT | CASSLIAAAGGEKLFF
TRBJ2-7 | . | TRBV19 | . | TGTGCCAGTAGTCCGCCGGGACACATCTACGAGCAGTACTTC | CASSPPGHIYEQYF
TRBJ2-3 | few | TRBV11-2 | . | TGTGCCAGCAGCTTAGACCCCATTTCTGGAAGCACAGATACGCAGTATTTT | CASSLDPISGSTDTQYF
TRBJ2-7 | . | TRBV28 | . | TGTGCCAGCAGTTGGACAGCCTACGAGCAGTACTTC | CASSWTAYEQYF
TRBJ2-5 | few | TRBV4-1 | TRBD2 | TGCGCCAGCAGCCAAGCGCTAGCGGTTGCGAGGACCCAGTACTTC | CASSQALAVARTQYF
TRBJ2-5 | . | TRBV6-1 | . | TGTGCCAGCAGTGAACGGGACTTCCAAGAGACCCAGTACTTC | CASSERDFQETQYF
TRBJ2-3 | . | TRBV5-4 | TRBD2 | TGTGCCAGCAGCTTGTTCCCGTGGACTAGCGGCACAGATACGCAGTATTTT | CASSLFPWTSGTDTQYF
TRBJ2-5 | . | TRBV7-2 | TRBD2 | TGTGCCAGCACCCCTGATAGCGGGAGAATGGGAGAGACCCAGTACTTC | CASTPDSGRMGETQYF
TRBJ2-7 | . | TRBV25-1 | . | TGTGCCAGCAGTGAATGGGACGGCAATTACTCCTACGAGCAGTACTTC | CASSEWDGNYSYEQYF
TRBJ1-5 | . | TRBV19 | . | TGTGCCAGTATAGTCGGACAGCCCCAGCATTTT | CASIVGQPQHF
TRBJ1-2 | once | TRBV6-6 | . | TGTGCCAGCAGTTTTTCAGGGTACAGCTATGGCTACACCTTC | CASSFSGYSYGYTF